This T cell receptor (beta chain) was obtained from a study of blood T cell repertoires in COVID-19. Study background: From the United States, Italy and Spain came samples of acute and convalescent COVID-19.

Participant age was roughly 18 to 89 years, and participants resided in around 24 US areas. Participant-given clinical history determined each cohort assignment. Per the original data handling: The authors estimated nucleated cell counts from reference gene primer amplification. Assay: immunoSEQ multiplex PCR; the TCRdb copy retains only in-frame clones and omits some. Clonal size and the V and J genes are those of that table, whereas D and trimming came from the DNA. The table shows about 150,000 clones, with about nine tenths occurring only once. CDR3 length: 13 residues. Trimming removed 3 bases at V and 4 bases at J, with 9 bases between. Per germline, CDR1 MGHDK and CDR2 SYGVNS.

This receptor was identified in a middle-aged man who had recovered from COVID-19. Specimen: PBMCs or T cells enriched from blood (not recorded which). The J gene is TRBJ1-2, the V gene TRBV25-1; the D is unclear. CDR3 sequence: CASSDVLRYGYTF. The CDR3 region has the DNA TGTGCCAGCAGTGATGTTCTTCGCTATGGCTACACCTTC.